The clone carrying this TCR beta chain was seen once. The antigen is undetermined. The PCR used 52 TRBV and 13 TRBJ primers. The repertoire was sequenced with immunoSEQ multiplex PCR; TCRdb's copy has only in-frame clones and lacks some. This repertoire shows 25,000 or so clones, over 75% found once; its top ten account for 1.3%. This sample was taken from a study of regulatory T cells. With 1 base removed from V and 0 bases from J, the gap between germline ends came to 19 bases. Looked up from germline, CDR1 is SGHNT and CDR2 is YENEEA. This CDR3 is built from 19 residues. Every patient with CD3G deficiency had evidence of autoimmunity. Patients, 2 to 39 years old, had expanded memory T-cell proportions. CD4+ cells were sorted into CD25-high CD127-low regulatory cells and CD25-low CD127-high conventional cells. Study findings and constraints: Hydrophobic residues at CDR3 positions 6 and 7 were enriched in conventional CD4+ T cells of CD3G-deficient patients. Skewed V and J usage and few unique V-J pairs marked patient repertoires, most in Tregs.

Input material: conventional CD4+ T cells sorted from blood. The receptor was isolated from a child aged 10 to 17 with CD3G deficiency. The chain is built from TRBV11-3 and TRBJ1-5; D is perhaps TRBD1 (6 bases). In DNA, the CDR3 is TGTGCCAGCAGCTTAGCGCGGATGCACAGGGTGGTTAGCAATCAGCCCCAGCATTTT. This gives the protein CASSLARMHRVVSNQPQHF. Full variable domain (remainder filled in from reference TRBV11-3 and TRBJ1-5): EAGVVQSPRYKIIEKKQPVAFWCNPISGHNTLYWYLQNLGQGPELLIRYENEEAVDDSQLPKDRFSAERLKGVDSTLKIQPAELGDSAVYLCASSLARMHRVVSNQPQHFGDGTRLSIL.